This T cell receptor beta chain was captured by sequencing in a study of control samples from healthy donors and cancer patients. Clones were read by immunoSEQ multiplex PCR, and TCRdb kept only the in-frame ones, dropping some. Of 150,000 or so clones listed, about 90% are singletons. Source material: blood. This TCR was recovered from a man younger than 35 in good health.

CDR3 nucleotides: TGTGCCAGCAGCGTAGTGACCACAGGAGGCTACACCTTC. This codes for CASSVVTTGGYTF. The chain joins TRBV9 to TRBJ1-2, with D maybe TRBD1 (5 bases). Per germline, CDR1 SGDLS and CDR2 YYNGEE. There are 13 residues in the CDR3. Trimming shortened V by 0 bases and J by 8 bases, and 11 bases separated the two germline ends.